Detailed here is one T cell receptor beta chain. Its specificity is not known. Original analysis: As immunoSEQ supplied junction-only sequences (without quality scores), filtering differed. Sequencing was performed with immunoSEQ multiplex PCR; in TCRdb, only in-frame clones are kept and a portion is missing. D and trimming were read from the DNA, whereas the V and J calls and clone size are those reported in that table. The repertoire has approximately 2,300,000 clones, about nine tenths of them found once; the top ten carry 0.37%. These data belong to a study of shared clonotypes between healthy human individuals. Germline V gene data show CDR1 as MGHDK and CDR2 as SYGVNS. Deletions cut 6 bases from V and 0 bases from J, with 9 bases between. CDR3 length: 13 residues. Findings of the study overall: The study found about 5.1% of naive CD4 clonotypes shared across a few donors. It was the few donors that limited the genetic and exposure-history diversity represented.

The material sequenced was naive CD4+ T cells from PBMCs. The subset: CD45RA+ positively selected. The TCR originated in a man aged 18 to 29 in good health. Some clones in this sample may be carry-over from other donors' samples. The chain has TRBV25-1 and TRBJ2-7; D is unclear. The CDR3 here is CASRREASYEQYF. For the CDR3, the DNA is TGTGCCAGCAGAAGAGAAGCCTCCTACGAGCAGTACTTC.